The 21 T cell receptor beta chains reported below all come from one sample, sequenced in a study of radiation and T cells in renal cell carcinoma. Sequencing was performed with immunoSEQ multiplex PCR; in TCRdb, only in-frame clones are kept and a portion is missing. The sample gives about 150,000 clones, around nine tenths of which show up once; 17% is in the top ten. The time point denotes: blood 4 weeks post-SBRT, at nephrectomy. Treatment denoted: 15 Gy SBRT to primary tumor, nephrectomy 4 weeks later. The specimen comprised blood, sampled from a patient whose treatment included radiotherapy and nephrectomy. The receptor source for this set is a woman between 45 and 65 years old with renal cell carcinoma.

The chain has TRBV5-1 and TRBJ2-7; tentatively, D is TRBD1 (5 bases). Germline-derived CDR1 and CDR2 are SGHRS and YFSETQ. Deletions cut 1 base from V and 2 bases from J, with 10 bases between. The CDR3 contains 14 residues. The chain's CDR3 is CASSLFLDTYEQYF. The CDR3 nucleotides are TGCGCCAGCAGCTTGTTTCTGGACACCTACGAGCAGTACTTC.

The rearrangement uses TRBV5-1 and TRBJ2-7, with 7 bases fitting TRBD1. After removal of 3 bases from V and 2 bases from J, the junction contained 5 bases not matched to a gene. The germline V gene has CDR1 SGHRS and CDR2 YFSETQ. CDR3 length: 14 amino acids. The CDR3 bases are TGCGCCAGCAGCTCCGGGACAGCAACCTACGAGCAGTACTTC. Translating gives CASSSGTATYEQYF.

The chain employs TRBV4-3 and TRBJ1-5, with D uncertain. Trimming removed 0 bases at V and 5 bases at J, with 11 bases between. Looked up from germline, CDR1 is LGHNA and CDR2 is YSLEER. The CDR3 runs 15 residues. The DNA for the CDR3 is TGCGCCAGCAGCCAAGATGCCCTTGGCGATCAGCCCCAGCATTTT. Protein product: CASSQDALGDQPQHF.

The J gene is TRBJ1-4, the V gene TRBV6-6, with D perhaps TRBD1 (6 bases). The V gene's germline CDR1 is MNHNY and CDR2 SVGAGI (reference sequence). The CDR3 has 13 amino acids. V lost 2 bases, J lost 8 bases, and 9 bases lay in between. The CDR3 DNA reads as TGTGCCAGCAGTTACAAGGGGGGGGAAAAACTGTTTTTT. Protein: CASSYKGGEKLFF.

This clone was seen a few times. The chain combines TRBV19 with TRBJ1-2, with unresolved D. Per germline, CDR1 LNHDA and CDR2 SQIVND (reference sequence). V was shortened by 6 bases and J by 4 bases, with 9 bases between the two germline ends. CDR3 length: 12 amino acids. The CDR3 here is CASRGRLYGYTF. The CDR3, as DNA: TGTGCCAGTAGGGGCAGGCTCTATGGCTACACCTTC.

J is TRBJ2-7 and V is TRBV7-2; 7 nucleotides agree with TRBD1. Per germline, CDR1 SGHTA and CDR2 FQGNSA. The CDR3 is made up of 14 amino acids. With V trimmed by 3 bases and J by 7 bases, 9 bases remained unmatched. The CDR3 DNA is TGTGCCAGCAGCTTGGGACAGCTCAGTAGTGAGCAGTACTTC. It translates to CASSLGQLSSEQYF.

This chain links TRBV7-9 with TRBJ1-2; no definite D call. In germline, CDR1 is SEHNR, CDR2 FQNEAQ (reference sequence). V shed 0 bases and J shed 8 bases, with 7 bases lying between them. This CDR3 is built from 12 residues. DNA for the CDR3: TGTGCCAGCAGCTTAGCCGGGGAGGGCTACACCTTC. It encodes CASSLAGEGYTF.

In its sample, this clone was seen once. This sequence joins TRBV5-6 and TRBJ2-1, with 10 bases fitting TRBD2. The CDR3 has 18 residues. Germline loops: CDR1 SGHDT, CDR2 YYEEEE. With 6 bases clipped from V and 1 base from J, the junction kept 13 bases outside the gene matches. As DNA, the CDR3 is TGTGCCAGCACCAAGAGAACTAGCGGGATACTGTCCTACAATGAGCAGTTCTTC. Its protein product is CASTKRTSGILSYNEQFF.

This rearrangement joins TRBV4-1 to TRBJ1-3; 7 nucleotides line up with TRBD1. The germline V gene has CDR1 MGHRA and CDR2 YSYEKL. The CDR3 runs to 16 residues. V was clipped by 1 base and J by 0 bases; unmatched bases: 3. The CDR3 is CASSQGDSRSGNTIYF. For the CDR3, the DNA is TGCGCCAGCAGCCAAGGGGACAGCCGCTCTGGAAACACCATATATTTT.

This clone has more than one count but fewer than ten. The chain is built from TRBV5-1 and TRBJ1-1; possible D gene TRBD1, 6 bases. Germline CDR1 is SGHRS and CDR2 is YFSETQ. The CDR3 extends over 15 amino acids. Trimming shortened V by 4 bases and J by 4 bases, and 17 bases separated the two germline ends. The CDR3 sequence: CASSPQQGGGTEAFF. The CDR3 nucleotides read TGCGCCAGCAGCCCACAACAGGGAGGAGGCACTGAAGCTTTCTTT.

The V gene is TRBV19, the J gene TRBJ1-4, with D hard to call. Deletions cut 6 bases from V and 0 bases from J, with 20 bases between. Germline V gives CDR1 LNHDA, CDR2 SQIVND (reference sequence). This CDR3 region has 18 residues. In nucleotides, the CDR3 is TGTGCCAGTAGCAACGTCTGGGGAAATGGTGCAACTAATGAAAAACTGTTTTTT. Amino acids: CASSNVWGNGATNEKLFF.

This clone has more than one count but fewer than ten. This chain connects TRBV10-3 to TRBJ2-4, with D possibly matching TRBD1 (7 bases). The CDR3 is 16 residues long. Germline lookup yields CDR1 ENHRY and CDR2 SYGVKD. With 2 bases removed from V and 1 base from J, the gap between germline ends came to 12 bases. For the CDR3, the DNA is TGTGCCATCAGTGAGCAGGGGGGACCGGCCAAAAACATTCAGTACTTC. This sequence encodes CAISEQGGPAKNIQYF.

The genes are TRBV14 and TRBJ1-1; D ambiguous. Deletions cut 3 bases from V and 11 bases from J, with 10 bases between. Germline V gives CDR1 SGHDN, CDR2 FVKESK. The CDR3 runs 11 residues. The CDR3 loop is CASSHGSQAFF. CDR3 sequence (DNA): TGTGCCAGCAGCCACGGGTCGCAGGCTTTCTTT.

This sequence joins TRBV11-2 and TRBJ2-5; 7 nucleotides match TRBD2. Per germline, CDR1 SGHAT and CDR2 FQNNGV. Trimming cost V 5 bases and J 4 bases; bases outside gene matches: 4. The CDR3 loop spans 13 amino acids. This CDR3 reads CASSPWGGETQYF. In nucleotides, the CDR3 is TGTGCCAGCAGCCCCTGGGGGGGAGAGACCCAGTACTTC.

The J gene is TRBJ2-1, the V gene TRBV5-1; D is unresolved. CDR3 length: 19 amino acids. V was cut by 2 bases and J by 0 bases, with 21 bases left in between. From germline, CDR1 is SGHRS and CDR2 YFSETQ. CDR3 residues: CASSFNPLTQRSSYNEQFF. The CDR3 nucleotides read TGCGCCAGCAGCTTTAACCCTCTGACCCAGAGGAGCTCCTACAATGAGCAGTTCTTC.

V and J are TRBV7-8 and TRBJ2-1; D gene ambiguous. The V end was cut by 6 bases, the J end by 8 bases, with 8 bases between. The CDR3 runs 11 residues. Germline-derived CDR1 and CDR2 are SGHVS and FQNEAQ. This CDR3 is CASSPFDEQFF. The CDR3 bases are TGTGCCAGCAGTCCATTCGATGAGCAGTTCTTC.

The chain joins TRBV7-2 to TRBJ1-3; the D is unclear. V shed 4 bases and J shed 0 bases, with 16 bases lying between them. CDR1 is SGHTA, CDR2 FQGNSA, per germline. The CDR3 consists of 17 residues. The CDR3 DNA reads as TGTGCCAGCAGCTACCGAGCCAGACTAAGCTCTGGAAACACCATATATTTT. Its translation is CASSYRARLSSGNTIYF.

The V gene is TRBV5-1, the J gene TRBJ1-5; D remains ambiguous. This CDR3 is 15 amino acids long. V lost 2 bases to trimming and J lost 1 base, with 10 bases between them. Germline values: CDR1 SGHRS, CDR2 YFSETQ. The CDR3 is CASSFGLGSNQPQHF. The CDR3 DNA sequence: TGCGCCAGCAGCTTTGGCCTAGGGAGCAATCAGCCCCAGCATTTT.

The chain recombines TRBV6-1 with TRBJ1-3, with D perhaps matching TRBD1 (6 bases). In germline, CDR1 is MNHNS, CDR2 SASEGT. The CDR3 has 16 amino acids. Trimming removed 1 base at V and 2 bases at J, with 12 bases between. DNA of the CDR3: TGTGCCAGCAGTGAAGACAGGGTAATTACTGGAAACACCATATATTTT. Protein sequence: CASSEDRVITGNTIYF.

In this sample, this clone turned up a few times. The V and J genes are TRBV9 and TRBJ2-1, with D unresolved. Trimming took 3 bases from V and 6 from J, leaving 7 bases between them. The CDR3 loop spans 12 amino acids. Germline V lookup: CDR1 SGDLS, CDR2 YYNGEE. Written as DNA, the CDR3 is TGTGCCAGCAGCGCAGTGTTCAATGAGCAGTTCTTC. The encoded protein is CASSAVFNEQFF.

This clone turned up a few times. This sequence joins TRBV19 and TRBJ1-2, with 7 bases that match TRBD1. CDR3 length: 13 residues. Trimming took 6 bases from V and 2 from J; bases not matched to a gene: 3. Germline CDR1 and CDR2: LNHDA and SQIVND (reference sequence). CDR3: CASSPTGNYGYTF. CDR3 nucleotides: TGTGCCAGTAGCCCGACAGGGAACTATGGCTACACCTTC.